This TCR beta chain was documented in a study of blood T cells in healthy people across ages. Study-level points and caveats: More naive CD4+ cells and higher diversity marked long-lived donors relative to aged donors. As age increased, TCR beta diversity per million T cells fell in a roughly linear fashion.

Healthy Caucasian individuals from Russia aged about 6 to 90 were enrolled as donors. As regards this clonotype: Its antigen is not identified.

A sample-barcoded 5' primer and a J-beta primer mix were used in a second PCR of roughly 7 to 12 cycles. TCRdb reanalysed the 5' RACE reads using MiXCR and keeps one entry per CDR3 protein. The profile shows 710,000 or so distinct CDR3 sequences, about 34% of them singletons. Per germline, CDR1 SGHDT and CDR2 YYEEEE. This CDR3 has 15 residues. V was trimmed by 0 bases and J by 7 bases, leaving 14 bases between them. The sequence came from a woman of 80 years or more in good health. Input material: blood. This chain uses TRBV5-6 with TRBJ2-1; no firm D call. The CDR3 spells CASSLVVDPTNEQFF. The CDR3, as DNA: TGTGCCAGCAGCTTGGTGGTTGATCCTACAAATGAGCAGTTCTTC. Variable domain in full (rest from reference TRBV5-6 and TRBJ2-1): DAGVTQSPTHLIKTRGQQVTLRCSPKSGHDTVSWYQQALGQGPQFIFQYYEEEERQRGNFPDRFSGHQFPNYSSELNVNALLLGDSALYLCASSLVVDPTNEQFFGPGTRLTVL.